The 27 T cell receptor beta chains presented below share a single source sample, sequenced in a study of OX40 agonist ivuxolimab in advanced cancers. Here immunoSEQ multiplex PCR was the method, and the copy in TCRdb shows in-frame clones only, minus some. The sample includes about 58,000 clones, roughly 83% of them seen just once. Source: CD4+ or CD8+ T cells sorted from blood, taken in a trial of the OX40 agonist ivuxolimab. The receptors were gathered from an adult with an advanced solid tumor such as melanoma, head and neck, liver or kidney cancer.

The chain's CDR3 is CASTWGSGDFEAFF. The CDR3 DNA follows: TGTGCCAGCACCTGGGGCAGCGGAGATTTTGAAGCTTTCTTT. V is TRBV28 and J is TRBJ1-1; a possible D gene is TRBD1 (5 bases). V gave up 7 bases and J gave up 7 bases, with 19 bases separating them. This CDR3 spans 14 amino acids. CDR1 is MDHEN, CDR2 SYDVKM, per germline.

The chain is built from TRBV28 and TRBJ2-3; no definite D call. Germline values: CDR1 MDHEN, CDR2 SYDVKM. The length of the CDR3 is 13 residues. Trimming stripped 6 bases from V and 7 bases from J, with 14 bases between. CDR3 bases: TGTGCCAGCAGCCCGAGGTTTGGTTATACGCAGTATTTT. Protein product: CASSPRFGYTQYF.

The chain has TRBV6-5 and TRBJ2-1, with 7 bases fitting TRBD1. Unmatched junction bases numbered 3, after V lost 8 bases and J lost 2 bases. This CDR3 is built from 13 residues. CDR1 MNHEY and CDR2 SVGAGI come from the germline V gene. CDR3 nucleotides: TGTGCCAGCGGCCAGGGGGCCTACAATGAGCAGTTCTTC. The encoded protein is CASGQGAYNEQFF.

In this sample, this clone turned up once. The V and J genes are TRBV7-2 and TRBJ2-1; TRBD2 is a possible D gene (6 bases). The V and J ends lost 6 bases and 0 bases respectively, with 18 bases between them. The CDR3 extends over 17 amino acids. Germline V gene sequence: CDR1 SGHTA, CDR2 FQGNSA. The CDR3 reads CASRIRGLPSSYNEQFF. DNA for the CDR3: TGTGCCAGCAGGATTCGGGGACTCCCAAGCTCCTACAATGAGCAGTTCTTC.

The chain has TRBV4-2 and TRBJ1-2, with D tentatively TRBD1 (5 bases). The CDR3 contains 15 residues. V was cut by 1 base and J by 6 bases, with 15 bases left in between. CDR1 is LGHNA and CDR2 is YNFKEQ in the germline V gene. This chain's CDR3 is CASSQVVGDENGYTF. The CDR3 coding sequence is TGTGCCAGCAGCCAAGTAGTAGGGGACGAGAATGGCTACACCTTC.

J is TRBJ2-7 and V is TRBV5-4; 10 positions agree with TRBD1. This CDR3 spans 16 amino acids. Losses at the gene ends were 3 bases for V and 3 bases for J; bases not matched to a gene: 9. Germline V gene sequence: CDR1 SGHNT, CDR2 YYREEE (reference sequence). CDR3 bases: TGTGCCAGCAGCTCTGGTGGGGGACAGGGGTACTACGAGCAGTACTTC. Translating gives CASSSGGGQGYYEQYF.

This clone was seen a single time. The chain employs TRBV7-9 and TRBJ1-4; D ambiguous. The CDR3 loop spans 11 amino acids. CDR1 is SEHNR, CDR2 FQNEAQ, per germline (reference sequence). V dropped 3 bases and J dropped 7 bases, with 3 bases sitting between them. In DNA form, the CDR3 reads TGTGCCAGCAGCTTCCTTGAAAAACTGTTTTTT. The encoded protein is CASSFLEKLFF.

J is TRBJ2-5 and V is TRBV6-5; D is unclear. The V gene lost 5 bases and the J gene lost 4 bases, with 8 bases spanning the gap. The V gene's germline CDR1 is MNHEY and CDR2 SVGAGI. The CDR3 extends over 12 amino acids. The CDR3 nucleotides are TGTGCCAGCAGTCCGGTTGGAGAGACCCAGTACTTC. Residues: CASSPVGETQYF.

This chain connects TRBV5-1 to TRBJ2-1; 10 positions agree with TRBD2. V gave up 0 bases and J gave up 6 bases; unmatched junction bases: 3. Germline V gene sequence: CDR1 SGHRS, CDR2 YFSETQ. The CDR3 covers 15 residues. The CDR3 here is CASSLEIAGGNEQFF. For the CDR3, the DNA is TGCGCCAGCAGCTTGGAGATAGCGGGGGGCAATGAGCAGTTCTTC.

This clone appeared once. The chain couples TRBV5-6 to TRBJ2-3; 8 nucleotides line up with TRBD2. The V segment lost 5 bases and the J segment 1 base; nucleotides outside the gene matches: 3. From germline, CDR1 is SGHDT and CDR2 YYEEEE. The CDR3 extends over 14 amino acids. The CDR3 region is CASSLSGGTDTQYF. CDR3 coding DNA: TGTGCCAGCAGTCTTAGCGGGGGCACAGATACGCAGTATTTT.

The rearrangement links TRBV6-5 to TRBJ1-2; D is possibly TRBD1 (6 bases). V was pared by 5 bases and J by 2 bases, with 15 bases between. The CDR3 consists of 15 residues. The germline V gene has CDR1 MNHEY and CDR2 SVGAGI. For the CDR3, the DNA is TGTGCCAGCAGTGCCGACCGGGACAACAACTATGGCTACACCTTC. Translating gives CASSADRDNNYGYTF.

CDR3 protein: CASSPGQVKVTDTQYF. The CDR3 DNA follows: TGTGCCAGCTCACCAGGCCAGGTCAAGGTCACAGATACGCAGTATTTT. V gene TRBV18 combines with J gene TRBJ2-3, with D unresolved. Germline V CDR1 and CDR2: KGHSH, LQKENI. Trimming cost V 2 bases and J 2 bases, with 14 bases left between them. The length of the CDR3 is 16 residues.

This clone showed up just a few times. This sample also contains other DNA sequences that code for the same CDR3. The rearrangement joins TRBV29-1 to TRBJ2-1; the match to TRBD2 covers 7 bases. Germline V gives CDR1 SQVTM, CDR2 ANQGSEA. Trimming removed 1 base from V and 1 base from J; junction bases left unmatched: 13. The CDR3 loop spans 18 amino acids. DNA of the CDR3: TGCAGCGTTGAAGGGGGGGGAGGGGCAGGAGGTTCCTACAATGAGCAGTTCTTC. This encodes CSVEGGGGAGGSYNEQFF.

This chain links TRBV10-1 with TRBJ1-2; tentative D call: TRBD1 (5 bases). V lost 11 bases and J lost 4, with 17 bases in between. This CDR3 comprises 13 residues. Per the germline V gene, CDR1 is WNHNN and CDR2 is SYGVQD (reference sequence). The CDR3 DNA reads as TGCGCCCACCTGGGGCCCGGGTCCTATGGCTACACCTTC. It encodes CAHLGPGSYGYTF.

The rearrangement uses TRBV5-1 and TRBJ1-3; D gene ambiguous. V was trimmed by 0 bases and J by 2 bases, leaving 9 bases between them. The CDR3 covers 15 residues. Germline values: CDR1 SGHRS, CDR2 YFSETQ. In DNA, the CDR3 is TGCGCCAGCAGCTTGGCCCTCGGGGCTGGAAACACCATATATTTT. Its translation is CASSLALGAGNTIYF.

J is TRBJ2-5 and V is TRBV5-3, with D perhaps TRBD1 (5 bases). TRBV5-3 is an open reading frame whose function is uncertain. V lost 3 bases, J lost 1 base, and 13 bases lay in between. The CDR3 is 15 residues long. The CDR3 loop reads CARSWTRVIQETQYF. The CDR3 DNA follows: TGTGCCAGAAGCTGGACAAGAGTTATCCAAGAGACCCAGTACTTC.

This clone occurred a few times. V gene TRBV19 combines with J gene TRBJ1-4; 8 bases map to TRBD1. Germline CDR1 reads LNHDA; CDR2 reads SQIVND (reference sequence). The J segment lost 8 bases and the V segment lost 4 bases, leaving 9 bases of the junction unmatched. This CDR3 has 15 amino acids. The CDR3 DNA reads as TGTGCCAGTAGTACCAGGGGGCCCGGAGCCGAAAAACTGTTTTTT. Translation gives CASSTRGPGAEKLFF.

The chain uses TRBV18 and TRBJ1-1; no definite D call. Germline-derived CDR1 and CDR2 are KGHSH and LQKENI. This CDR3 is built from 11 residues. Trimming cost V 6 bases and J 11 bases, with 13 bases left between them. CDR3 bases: TGTGCCAGCTCGCCCCTTGATGTGGCTTTCTTT. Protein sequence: CASSPLDVAFF.

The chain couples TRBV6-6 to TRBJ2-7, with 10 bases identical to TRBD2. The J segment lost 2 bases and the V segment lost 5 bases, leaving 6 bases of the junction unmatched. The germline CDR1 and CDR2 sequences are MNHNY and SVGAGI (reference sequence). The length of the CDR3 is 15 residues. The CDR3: CASSDSGGPAYEQYF. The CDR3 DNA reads TGTGCCAGCAGTGATAGCGGGGGGCCTGCCTACGAGCAGTACTTC.

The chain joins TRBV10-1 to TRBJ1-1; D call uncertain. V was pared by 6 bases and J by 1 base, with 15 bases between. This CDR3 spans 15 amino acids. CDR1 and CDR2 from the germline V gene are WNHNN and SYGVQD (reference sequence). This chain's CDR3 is CASRKERRANTEAFF. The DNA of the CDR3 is TGCGCCAGCAGGAAGGAGCGGCGGGCGAACACTGAAGCTTTCTTT.

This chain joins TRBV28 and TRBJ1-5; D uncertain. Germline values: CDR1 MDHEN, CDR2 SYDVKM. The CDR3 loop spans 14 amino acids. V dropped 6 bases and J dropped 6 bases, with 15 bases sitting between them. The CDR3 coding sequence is TGTGCCAGCAGCCCGGCACAGCTTGGTCAGCCCCAGCATTTT. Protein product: CASSPAQLGQPQHF.

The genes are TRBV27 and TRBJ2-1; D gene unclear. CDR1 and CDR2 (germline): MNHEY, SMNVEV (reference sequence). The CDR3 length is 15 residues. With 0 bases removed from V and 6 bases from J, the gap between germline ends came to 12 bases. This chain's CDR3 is CASSLSDPQANEQFF. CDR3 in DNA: TGTGCCAGCAGTTTATCCGACCCACAAGCCAATGAGCAGTTCTTC.

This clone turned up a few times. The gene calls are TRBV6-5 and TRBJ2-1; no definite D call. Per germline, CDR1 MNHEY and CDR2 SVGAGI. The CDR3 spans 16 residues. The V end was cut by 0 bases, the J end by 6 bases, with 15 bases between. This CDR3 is CASSYSISASGNEQFF. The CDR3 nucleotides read TGTGCCAGCAGTTACTCGATTTCGGCATCGGGCAATGAGCAGTTCTTC.

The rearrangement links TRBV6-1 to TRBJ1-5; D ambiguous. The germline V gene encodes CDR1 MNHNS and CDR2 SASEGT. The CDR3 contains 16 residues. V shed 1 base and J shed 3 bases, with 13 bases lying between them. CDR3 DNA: TGTGCCAGCAGTGAAGATGTGGGCAGATACAATCAGCCCCAGCATTTT. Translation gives CASSEDVGRYNQPQHF.

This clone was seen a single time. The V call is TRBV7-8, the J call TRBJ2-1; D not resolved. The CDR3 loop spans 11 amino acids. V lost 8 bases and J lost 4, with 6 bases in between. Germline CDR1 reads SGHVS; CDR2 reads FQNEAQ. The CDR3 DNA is TGTGCCAGCTCGGTGTACAATGAGCAGTTCTTC. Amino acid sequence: CASSVYNEQFF.

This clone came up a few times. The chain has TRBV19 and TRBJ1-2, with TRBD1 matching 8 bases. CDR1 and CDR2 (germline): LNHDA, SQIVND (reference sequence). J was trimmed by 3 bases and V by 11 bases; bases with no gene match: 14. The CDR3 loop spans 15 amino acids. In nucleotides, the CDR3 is TGTGCCTCCTCCGACCCCCAGGGGGCCGACTATGGCTACACCTTC. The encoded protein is CASSDPQGADYGYTF.

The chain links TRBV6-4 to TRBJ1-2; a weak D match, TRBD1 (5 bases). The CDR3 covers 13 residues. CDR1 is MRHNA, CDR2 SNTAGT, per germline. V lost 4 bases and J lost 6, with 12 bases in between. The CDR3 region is CASSGSWGDGYTF. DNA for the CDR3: TGTGCCAGCAGTGGGTCGTGGGGCGATGGCTACACCTTC.